This TCR beta chain was sequenced for a study of Graves' ophthalmopathy and Graves' hyperthyroidism. General study points: The model achieved 70.59% sensitivity and under 75% specificity for ophthalmopathy progression. Ophthalmopathy and stable hyperthyroidism were discriminated by a 13-signature model, with around 88% sensitivity and approximately 77% specificity.

The CDR3 extends over 15 amino acids. Germline V gene lookup returns CDR1 SGHTA and CDR2 FQGNSA. V lost 6 bases, J lost 2 bases, and 16 bases lay in between. Amplified material comprised TCR beta CDR3 regions derived from RNA transcripts. An opening RT-PCR round employed HTBI primers and preceded a second-round multiplex PCR. TCRdb called the multiplex PCR reads again in MiXCR, with one record for every CDR3 protein. The table records 650,000 to 900,000 distinct CDR3 sequences, roughly 41% of them present only once. Clinical symptoms, serum thyroxine, TRAb, thyroid ultrasound and orbital computed tomography were relied on for diagnosis. This clonotype was found once. No antigen is known for it.

The V call is TRBV7-2, the J call TRBJ2-5, with D possibly being TRBD1 or TRBD2 (7 bases each). This receptor was taken from an adult man with Graves' ophthalmopathy. Sequenced material: peripheral blood. The CDR3 sequence: CASRPQGTMQETQYF. The CDR3 nucleotides are TGTGCCAGCAGGCCACAGGGGACTATGCAAGAGACCCAGTACTTC.